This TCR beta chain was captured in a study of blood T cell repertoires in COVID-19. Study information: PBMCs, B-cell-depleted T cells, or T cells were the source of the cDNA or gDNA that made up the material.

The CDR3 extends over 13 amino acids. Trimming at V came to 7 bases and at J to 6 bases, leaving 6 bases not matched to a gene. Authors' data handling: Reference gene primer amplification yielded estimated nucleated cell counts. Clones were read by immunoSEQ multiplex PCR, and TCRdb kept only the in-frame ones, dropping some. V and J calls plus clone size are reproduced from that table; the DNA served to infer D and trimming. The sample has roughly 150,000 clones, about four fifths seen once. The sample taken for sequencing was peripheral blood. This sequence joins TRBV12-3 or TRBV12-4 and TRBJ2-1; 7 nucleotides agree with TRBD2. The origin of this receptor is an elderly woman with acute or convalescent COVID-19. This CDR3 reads CASKGGRANEQFF. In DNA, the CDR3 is TGTGCCAGCAAGGGAGGGAGGGCCAATGAGCAGTTCTTC.